This TCR beta chain comes out of a study of T cell repertoires in cytomegalovirus infection. Study background: Public TCR beta signatures indicated both CMV infection and matching HLA type. General study points: In two of eight donors, the top clonotype was HLA-C-restricted CMV-specific.

On this clonotype itself: Its antigen remains unknown.

CDR1 is MGHRA, CDR2 YSYEKL, per germline. V lost 1 base and J 5 bases, leaving 14 bases between the germline ends. The CDR3 contains 15 residues. In TCRdb, the reads were re-called with MiXCR into one record per CDR3 protein. The table lists approximately 170,000 distinct CDR3 sequences, 13% to 15% of them singletons. The material sequenced was PBMCs. The clonotype originates from a human donor in good health (CMV status not recorded). Some clones in this sample may be carry-over from other donors' samples. The chain has TRBV4-1 and TRBJ1-1; D gene ambiguous. The CDR3 is CASSQVDREETEAFF. The CDR3 DNA is TGCGCCAGCAGCCAAGTGGACCGAGAGGAGACTGAAGCTTTCTTT.